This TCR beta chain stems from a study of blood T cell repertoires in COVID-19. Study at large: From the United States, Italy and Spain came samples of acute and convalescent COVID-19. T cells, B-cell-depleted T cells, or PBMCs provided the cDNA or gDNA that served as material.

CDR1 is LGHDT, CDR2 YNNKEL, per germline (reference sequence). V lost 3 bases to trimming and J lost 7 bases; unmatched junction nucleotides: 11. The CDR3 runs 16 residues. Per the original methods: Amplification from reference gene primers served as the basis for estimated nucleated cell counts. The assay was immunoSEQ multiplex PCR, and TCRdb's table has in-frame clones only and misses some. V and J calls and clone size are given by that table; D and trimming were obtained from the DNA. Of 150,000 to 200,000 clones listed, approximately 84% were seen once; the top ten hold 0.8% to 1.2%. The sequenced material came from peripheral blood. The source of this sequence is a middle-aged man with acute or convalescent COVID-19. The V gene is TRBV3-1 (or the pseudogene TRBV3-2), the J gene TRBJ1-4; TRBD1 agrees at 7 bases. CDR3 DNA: TGTGCCAGCAGCCAGGATCAGACAGGGAGTCGTGAAAAACTGTTTTTT. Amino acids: CASSQDQTGSREKLFF.